The clone carrying this T cell receptor (beta chain) is a singleton in its sample. Seattle participants joined during active infection and were tracked over time. This sample was taken from a study of blood T cell repertoires in COVID-19. As for the study in general: Sites in the United States, Italy and Spain provided acute and convalescent COVID-19 samples. T cells, B-cell-depleted T cells, or PBMCs supplied cDNA or gDNA.

Per the germline V gene, CDR1 is SGHDN and CDR2 is FVKESK. The length of the CDR3 is 12 residues. V lost 4 bases and J lost 7, with 10 bases in between. TCRdb keeps only in-frame clones here, not all; method: immunoSEQ multiplex PCR. Of almost 200,000 clones listed, just under 85% were seen once; the top ten hold around 1%. The specimen sequenced was peripheral blood. This sequence was found in a man between 60 and 70 years old with COVID-19, enrolled during active disease. This chain links TRBV14 with TRBJ1-2; D is unresolved. The CDR3 nucleotides are TGTGCCAGCAGCCCGGGCGGGAGTGGCTACACCTTC. This gives the protein CASSPGGSGYTF.